Presented here are 2 T cell receptor beta chains from one specimen sequenced in a study of neurological immune-mediated disorders. TCRdb redid the calling of the 5' RACE reads with MiXCR, one entry per CDR3 protein. The top ten clones hold around 4.5% of a sample with 81,000 or so distinct CDR3 sequences, approximately 13% of them seen once. Time point meaning: longitudinal time-point 2. The sequencing input was PBMCs. The receptors stem from a female donor with HTLV-1-associated myelopathy (HAM/TSP).

This clonotype has a count of ten or more. The chain is built from TRBV5-1 and TRBJ2-5, with 7 nucleotides matching TRBD1. The CDR3 runs to 16 residues. V lost 0 bases and J lost 10; bases outside the gene matches: 15. Germline V lookup: CDR1 SGHRS, CDR2 YFSETQ. CDR3 sequence (DNA): TGCGCCAGCAGCTTGGATAGGACAGGCGGGCCCGGCGGCCAGTACTTC. Translated, it gives CASSLDRTGGPGGQYF. Complete variable domain (other parts from reference TRBV5-1 and TRBJ2-5): KAGVTQTPRYLIKTRGQQVTLSCSPISGHRSVSWYQQTPGQGLQFLFEYFSETQRNKGNFPGRFSGRQFSNSRSEMNVSTLELGDSALYLCASSLDRTGGPGGQYFGPGTRLLVL.

This clonotype was seen many times. The chain carries TRBV7-9 and TRBJ2-1; maybe TRBD1 (5 bases). The germline V gene has CDR1 SEHNR and CDR2 FQNEAQ (reference sequence). V lost 4 bases to trimming and J lost 0 bases, with 10 bases between them. CDR3 length: 15 amino acids. CDR3 residues: CASSSPGFSYNEQFF. The CDR3, as DNA: TGTGCCAGCAGCTCCCCAGGGTTCTCCTACAATGAGCAGTTCTTC.